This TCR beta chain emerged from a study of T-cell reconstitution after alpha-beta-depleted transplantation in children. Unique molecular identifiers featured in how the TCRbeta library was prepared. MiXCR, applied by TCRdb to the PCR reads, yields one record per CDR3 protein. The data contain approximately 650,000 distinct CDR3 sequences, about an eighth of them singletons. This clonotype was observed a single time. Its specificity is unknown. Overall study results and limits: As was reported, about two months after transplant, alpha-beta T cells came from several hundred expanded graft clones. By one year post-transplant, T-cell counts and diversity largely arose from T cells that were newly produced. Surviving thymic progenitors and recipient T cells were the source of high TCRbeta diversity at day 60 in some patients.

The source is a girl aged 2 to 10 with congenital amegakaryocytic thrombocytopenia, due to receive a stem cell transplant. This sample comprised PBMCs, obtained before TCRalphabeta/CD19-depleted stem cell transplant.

The CDR3 spells CASSQGMGPSGRLGYNEQFF. In DNA, the CDR3 is TGTGCCAGCAGCCAAGGAATGGGACCTAGCGGGAGACTAGGCTACAATGAGCAGTTCTTC. V and J are TRBV14 and TRBJ2-1; 10 positions match TRBD2. The CDR3 contains 20 residues. Germline trimming cut 1 base from V and 3 bases from J; bases unmatched to any gene: 15. The germline V gene has CDR1 SGHDN and CDR2 FVKESK.